This TCR beta chain was recovered during a study of T cells in women clearing cervical HPV infection. Worth noting for this clone: The read terminates 3 residues ahead of where the CDR3 ends, so the germline J gene completes it.

CDR3 length: 17 amino acids. With 7 bases clipped from V and 0 bases from J, the junction kept 7 bases outside the gene matches. The germline CDR1 and CDR2 sequences are MNHEY and SVGEGT. Libraries were prepared by immunoSEQ multiplex PCR; TCRdb keeps only in-frame clonotypes and omits some of them. In all, the sample yields under 25,000 clones. The receptor was derived from a woman between 18 and 69 years old with a cervical HPV16 infection that either progressed to CIN3+ or cleared (not recorded which). The genes are TRBV6-2 or TRBV6-3 and TRBJ2-6, with TRBD1 matching over 9 bases. Sequenced input: blood buffy coat. The CDR3 bases that were read are TGTGCCAGCACTCGGGACAGGGAGCTCTCTGGGGCCAACGTC. Amino acid sequence: CASTRDRELSGANV. In full, the CDR3 is CASTRDRELSGANVLTF.